This TCR beta chain was identified during a study of blood T cell repertoires in COVID-19. Study context: PBMCs, B-cell-depleted T cells, or T cells provided the cDNA or gDNA that made up the material.

The CDR3 has 15 residues. The germline V gene encodes CDR1 MNHNS and CDR2 SASEGT. Between the trimmed V and J ends, which lost 2 bases and 2 bases, there was a span of 9 bases. Using immunoSEQ multiplex PCR, the repertoire was profiled, and TCRdb retains in-frame clones only, with some absent. The data show about 270,000 clones, just under 85% seen once. The chain recombines TRBV6-1 with TRBJ2-2; D unresolved. This clonotype originated in a woman in her forties or fifties with active or convalescent COVID-19. The sample taken for sequencing was peripheral blood. Here the CDR3 DNA reads TGTGCCAGCAGTGAAAGCGTGGTTAACACCGGGGAGCTGTTTTTT. It yields the protein CASSESVVNTGELFF.